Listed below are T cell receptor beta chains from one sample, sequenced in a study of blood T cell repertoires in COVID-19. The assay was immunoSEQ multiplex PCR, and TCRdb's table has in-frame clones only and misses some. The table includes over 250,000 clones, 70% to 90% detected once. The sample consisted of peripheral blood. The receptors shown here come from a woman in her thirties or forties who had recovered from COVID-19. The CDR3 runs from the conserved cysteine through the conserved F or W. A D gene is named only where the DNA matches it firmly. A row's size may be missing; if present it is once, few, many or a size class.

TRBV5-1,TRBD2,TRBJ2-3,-,CASSHPGTSGRPRDTQYF,TGCGCCAGCAGCCATCCCGGGACTAGCGGGAGGCCCCGGGATACGCAGTATTTT
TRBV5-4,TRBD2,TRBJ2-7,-,CAAGLAGEYEQYF,TGTGCTGCGGGTCTAGCGGGAGAGTACGAGCAGTACTTC
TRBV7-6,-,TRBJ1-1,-,CASSLGQAGANTEAFF,TGTGCCAGCAGCTTAGGGCAGGCAGGGGCGAACACTGAAGCTTTCTTT
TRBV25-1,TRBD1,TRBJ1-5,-,CASSEGGTGIIQPQHF,TGTGCCAGCAGTGAAGGGGGGACAGGGATCATTCAGCCCCAGCATTTT
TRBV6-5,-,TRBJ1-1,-,CASRRDGTNEAFF,TGTGCCAGCAGGAGAGATGGGACAAATGAAGCTTTCTTT
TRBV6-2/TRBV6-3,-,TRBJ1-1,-,CASSYDPGFLNTEAFF,TGTGCCAGCAGTTACGATCCAGGCTTTCTGAACACTGAAGCTTTCTTT
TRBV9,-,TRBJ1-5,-,CASSAQGYSNQPQHF,TGTGCCAGCAGCGCCCAGGGGTATAGCAATCAGCCCCAGCATTTT
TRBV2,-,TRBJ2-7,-,CASSLGYEQYF,TGTGCCAGCAGCCTAGGCTACGAGCAGTACTTC
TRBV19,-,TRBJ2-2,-,CASSTPASTGELFF,TGTGCCAGTAGTACCCCCGCTAGTACCGGGGAGCTGTTTTTT
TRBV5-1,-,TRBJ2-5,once,CASSPYSETQYF,TGCGCCAGCAGCCCATACTCCGAGACCCAGTACTTC
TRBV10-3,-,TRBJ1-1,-,CAISEPTRTTEAFF,TGTGCCATCAGTGAGCCCACTAGGACCACTGAAGCTTTCTTT
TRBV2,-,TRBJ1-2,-,CASSPDSNYGYTF,TGTGCCAGCAGTCCGGACAGTAACTATGGCTACACCTTC
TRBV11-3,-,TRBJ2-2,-,CASSTLGPTGDGELFF,TGTGCCAGCAGCACTTTGGGACCGACGGGAGACGGGGAGCTGTTTTTT
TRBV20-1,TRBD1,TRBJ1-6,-,CSASTDRGRNSPLHF,TGCAGTGCTAGTACGGACAGGGGGCGGAATTCACCCCTCCACTTT
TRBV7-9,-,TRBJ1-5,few,CASSPSSNNQPQHF,TGTGCCAGCAGCCCCTCGAGCAACAATCAGCCCCAGCATTTT
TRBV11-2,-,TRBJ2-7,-,CASRKRDTYEQYF,TGTGCCAGCAGGAAACGGGACACCTACGAGCAGTACTTC
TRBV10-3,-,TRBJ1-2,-,CAISDLIANYGYTF,TGTGCCATCAGTGACCTAATAGCTAACTATGGCTACACCTTC
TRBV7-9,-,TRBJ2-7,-,CASSLSPPVVWYF,TGTGCCAGCAGCTTATCCCCCCCGGTGGTTTGGTACTTC
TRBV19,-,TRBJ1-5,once,CASSNYSNQPQHF,TGTGCCAGTAGTAACTATAGCAATCAGCCCCAGCATTTT
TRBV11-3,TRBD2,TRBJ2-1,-,CASSLVRASGLSYNEQFF,TGTGCCAGCAGCTTAGTGAGGGCTAGCGGCCTTTCCTACAATGAGCAGTTCTTC
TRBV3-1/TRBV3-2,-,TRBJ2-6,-,CASSRRISGANVLTF,TGTGCCAGCTCACGGAGGATCTCTGGGGCCAACGTCCTGACTTTC
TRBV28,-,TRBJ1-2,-,CASSLSGGGYGYTF,TGTGCCAGCAGTTTGTCGGGGGGAGGCTATGGCTACACCTTC
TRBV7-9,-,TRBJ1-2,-,CASSPAGGTNYGYTF,TGTGCCAGCAGCCCGGCGGGGGGGACTAACTATGGCTACACCTTC
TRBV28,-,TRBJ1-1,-,CASTVGGEGNTEAFF,TGTGCCAGCACTGTGGGTGGGGAGGGGAACACTGAAGCTTTCTTT
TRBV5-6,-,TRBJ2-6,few,CASSLLGAGIGSGANVLTF,TGTGCCAGCAGCTTGCTGGGGGCCGGCATAGGGTCTGGGGCCAACGTCCTGACTTTC
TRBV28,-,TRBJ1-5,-,CASSLLRGPQHF,TGTGCCAGCAGTTTACTGCGGGGGCCCCAGCATTTT
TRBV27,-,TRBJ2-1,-,CASSPLATTTNEQFF,TGTGCCAGCAGTCCCCTTGCTACTACTACCAATGAGCAGTTCTTC
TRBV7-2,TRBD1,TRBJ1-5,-,CASSPRDRGRGETNQPQHF,TGTGCCAGCAGCCCAAGGGACAGGGGGCGCGGGGAAACGAATCAGCCCCAGCATTTT
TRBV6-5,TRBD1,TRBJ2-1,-,CASSYAGQGWYNEQFF,TGTGCCAGCAGTTACGCGGGACAGGGGTGGTACAATGAGCAGTTCTTC
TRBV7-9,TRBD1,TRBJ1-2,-,CASSPRDSSGPGYTF,TGTGCCAGCAGCCCCCGGGACAGCTCAGGGCCGGGCTACACCTTC
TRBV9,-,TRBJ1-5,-,CASSVNPKPNQPQHF,TGTGCCAGCAGCGTAAACCCCAAGCCCAATCAGCCCCAGCATTTT
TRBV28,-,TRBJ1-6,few,CASSFPRDNSPLHF,TGTGCCAGCAGTTTCCCACGGGATAATTCACCCCTCCACTTT
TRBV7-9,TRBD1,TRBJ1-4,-,CASSSPSGTGEKLFF,TGTGCCAGCAGCTCCCCCTCCGGGACAGGGGAAAAACTGTTTTTT
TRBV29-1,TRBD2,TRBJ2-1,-,CSVGQGLAGVGEQFF,TGCAGCGTGGGACAGGGACTAGCGGGAGTGGGGGAGCAGTTCTTC
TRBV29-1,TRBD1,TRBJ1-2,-,CSVEGGQGYGYTF,TGCAGCGTTGAGGGGGGACAGGGTTATGGCTACACCTTC
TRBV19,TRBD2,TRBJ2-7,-,CASSILPSGRAPFEQYF,TGTGCCAGTAGTATCTTACCTAGCGGGAGGGCCCCCTTCGAGCAGTACTTC
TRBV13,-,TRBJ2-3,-,CASSFEGDTQYF,TGTGCCAGCAGCTTCGAGGGTGATACGCAGTATTTT
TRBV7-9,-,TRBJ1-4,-,CASSFGLEATNEKLFF,TGTGCCAGCAGCTTCGGACTCGAGGCAACTAATGAAAAACTGTTTTTT
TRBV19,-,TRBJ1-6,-,CASTPVGSGYNSPLHF,TGTGCCAGTACCCCAGTCGGGAGTGGATATAATTCACCCCTCCACTTT
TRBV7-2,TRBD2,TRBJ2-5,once,CASSSSGRPEETQYF,TGTGCCAGCAGCTCGAGCGGGAGACCGGAAGAGACCCAGTACTTC
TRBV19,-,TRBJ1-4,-,CASSPTVRGEKLFF,TGTGCCAGTAGCCCCACGGTGCGCGGCGAAAAACTGTTTTTT
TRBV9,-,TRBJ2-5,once,CASSGGPETQYF,TGTGCCAGCAGCGGGGGGCCGGAGACCCAGTACTTC
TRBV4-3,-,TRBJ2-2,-,CASSPAWGAGTGELFF,TGCGCCAGCAGCCCAGCCTGGGGCGCGGGGACCGGGGAGCTGTTTTTT
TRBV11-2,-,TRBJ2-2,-,CASNGLTGTGELFF,TGTGCCAGCAATGGGCTTACGGGGACCGGGGAGCTGTTTTTT
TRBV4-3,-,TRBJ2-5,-,CASSQDLEETQYF,TGCGCCAGCAGCCAAGATCTCGAAGAGACCCAGTACTTC
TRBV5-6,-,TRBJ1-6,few,CASSLVARVNSPLHF,TGTGCCAGCAGCTTGGTGGCCAGGGTGAATTCACCCCTCCACTTT
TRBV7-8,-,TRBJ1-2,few,CASSPSPAGYGYTF,TGTGCCAGCAGCCCCTCCCCCGCCGGCTATGGCTACACCTTC